Below, 8 T cell receptor beta chains from the same sample are listed, as sequenced in a study of cytomegalovirus exposure and HLA in healthy donors. PCR was performed using 60 Vbeta and 13 Jbeta primers. Clones were read by immunoSEQ multiplex PCR, and TCRdb kept only the in-frame ones, dropping some. The sample records 200,000 or so clones, around 87% being singletons. The sequenced material came from PBMCs. These receptors were taken from a man younger than 45 in good health and CMV-seronegative.

This sequence joins TRBV5-8 and TRBJ1-1; D possibly corresponds to TRBD1 (6 bases). The ends were cut back, 4 bases at V and 1 base at J, with 17 bases in the middle. The CDR3 is 16 amino acids. The V gene's germline CDR1 is SGHTS and CDR2 YDEGEE. The CDR3 sequence is CASSPFRGTKNTEAFF. The CDR3 DNA reads as TGTGCCAGCAGCCCGTTTAGAGGGACAAAGAACACTGAAGCTTTCTTT.

J is TRBJ2-3 and V is TRBV7-2; the D gene is possibly TRBD1 (6 bases). The CDR3 is 16 amino acids. Between the trimmed V and J ends, which lost 3 bases and 2 bases, there was a span of 15 bases. Looked up from germline, CDR1 is SGHTA and CDR2 is FQGNSA. The CDR3 nucleotides are TGTGCCAGCAGCTTTGGGACAAGGGCCTACACAGATACGCAGTATTTT. Amino acid sequence: CASSFGTRAYTDTQYF. Combining the CDR3 with reference TRBV7-2 and TRBJ2-3 gives the whole variable domain GAGVSQSPSNKVTEKGKDVELRCDPISGHTALYWYRQSLGQGLEFLIYFQGNSAPDKSGLPSDRFSAERTGGSVSTLTIQRTQQEDSAVYLCASSFGTRAYTDTQYFGPGTRLTVL.

The V and J genes are TRBV7-9 and TRBJ2-7, with D possibly matching TRBD1 (5 bases). Germline V gene data show CDR1 as SEHNR and CDR2 as FQNEAQ (reference sequence). CDR3 size: 14 residues. Trimming removed 0 bases from V and 7 bases from J, with 13 bases in between. The CDR3 here is CASSLALGAQEQYF. Written as DNA, the CDR3 is TGTGCCAGCAGCTTAGCGCTTGGGGCCCAAGAGCAGTACTTC.

The J gene is TRBJ2-7, the V gene TRBV5-1; 7 nucleotides line up with TRBD1. Germline CDR1 SGHRS, CDR2 YFSETQ. This CDR3 region has 14 residues. Trimming removed 2 bases from V and 6 bases from J; junction bases left unmatched: 8. The CDR3 region is CASSLHRGSSEQYF. Written as DNA, the CDR3 is TGCGCCAGCAGCTTACACAGGGGTTCGAGCGAGCAGTACTTC.

The chain is built from TRBV2 and TRBJ2-1, with D possibly matching TRBD2 (6 bases). The germline V and J ends were trimmed by 0 bases and 9 bases, with 12 bases remaining between them. Per the germline V gene, CDR1 is SNHLY and CDR2 is FYNNEI. The CDR3 extends over 14 amino acids. CDR3 nucleotide sequence: TGTGCCAGCAGTGAAGCGCTTCGGGGGACTGAGCAGTTCTTC. Its protein product is CASSEALRGTEQFF.

J is TRBJ2-7 and V is TRBV21-1; no DNA check was done on the table's D call, TRBD2. TRBV21-1 is marked as a pseudogene. The CDR3 sequence is 16 residues long. The CDR3 region is CASSKHRASGSREQYF. The CDR3 nucleotides read TGTGCCAGCAGCAAACATAGGGCTAGCGGGAGTAGGGAGCAGTACTTC.

The chain is built from TRBV10-3 and TRBJ1-1; TRBD1 is a possible D gene (6 bases). From germline, CDR1 is ENHRY and CDR2 SYGVKD. V was shortened by 3 bases and J by 11 bases, with 10 bases between the two germline ends. This CDR3 comprises 11 residues. The CDR3 protein is CAISEGGGAFF. In DNA, the CDR3 is TGTGCCATCAGTGAAGGTGGGGGCGCTTTCTTT.

This clone was recorded only once. The chain uses TRBV18 and TRBJ1-4; 10 nucleotides agree with TRBD1. The germline V gene has CDR1 KGHSH and CDR2 LQKENI. V dropped 6 bases and J dropped 4; count of bases not matched to a gene: 5. This CDR3 is 15 amino acids long. The CDR3 DNA follows: TGTGCCAGCTCCCCCCGGGACAGGGGTAATGAAAAACTGTTTTTT. Residues: CASSPRDRGNEKLFF.